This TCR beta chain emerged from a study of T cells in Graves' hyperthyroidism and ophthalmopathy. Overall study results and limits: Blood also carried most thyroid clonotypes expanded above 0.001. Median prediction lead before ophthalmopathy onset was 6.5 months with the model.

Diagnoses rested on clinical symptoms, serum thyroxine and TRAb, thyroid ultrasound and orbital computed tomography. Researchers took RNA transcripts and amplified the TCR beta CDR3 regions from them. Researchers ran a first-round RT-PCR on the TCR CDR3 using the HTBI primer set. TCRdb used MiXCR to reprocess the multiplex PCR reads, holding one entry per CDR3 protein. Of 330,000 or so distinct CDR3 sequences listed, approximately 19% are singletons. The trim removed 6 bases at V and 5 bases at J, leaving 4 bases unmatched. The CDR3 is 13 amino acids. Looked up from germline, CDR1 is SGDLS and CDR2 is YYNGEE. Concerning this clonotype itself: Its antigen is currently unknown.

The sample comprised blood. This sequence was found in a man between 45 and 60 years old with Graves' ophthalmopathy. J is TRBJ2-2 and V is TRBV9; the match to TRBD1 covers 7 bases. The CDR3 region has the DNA TGTGCCAGCAATGAGGGGGCGACCGGGGAGCTGTTTTTT. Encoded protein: CASNEGATGELFF.